The 25 T cell receptor beta chains reported below all come from one sample, sequenced in a study of blood T cell repertoires in COVID-19. Clones were sequenced by immunoSEQ multiplex PCR, and TCRdb holds only the in-frame ones, with some missing. In the table there are about 210,000 clones, 85% to 90% of which are singletons. Sequenced sample: PBMCs or T cells enriched from blood (not recorded which). The receptors come from a man aged 25-40 years who had recovered from COVID-19.

This chain joins TRBV11-2 and TRBJ2-7; a weak D match, TRBD2 (6 bases). With 0 bases removed from V and 4 bases from J, the gap between germline ends came to 13 bases. The CDR3 runs to 15 residues. Germline CDR1 SGHAT, CDR2 FQNNGV. The CDR3 bases are TGTGCCAGCAGCTTAGATCCGGGGGAACAATACGAGCAGTACTTC. Translation: CASSLDPGEQYEQYF.

Only a few counts were recorded for this clone. V usage is TRBV11-3 and J usage is TRBJ1-1; D perhaps matches TRBD1 (5 bases). This CDR3 has 13 amino acids. Between the trimmed V and J ends, which lost 5 bases and 1 base, there was a span of 8 bases. Germline V gene sequence: CDR1 SGHNT, CDR2 YENEEA. CDR3: CASSDTGNTEAFF. The CDR3 DNA sequence: TGTGCCAGCAGCGACACAGGGAACACTGAAGCTTTCTTT.

The V gene is TRBV15, the J gene TRBJ2-7; 13 bases line up with TRBD2. The CDR3 loop spans 18 amino acids. Germline loops: CDR1 LNHNV, CDR2 YYDKDF (reference sequence). Germline trimming cut 1 base from V and 0 bases from J; bases unmatched to any gene: 6. Here the CDR3 reads CATSRAKRTSGSSYEQYF. CDR3 nucleotide sequence: TGTGCCACCAGCAGAGCGAAAAGGACTAGCGGGAGCTCCTACGAGCAGTACTTC.

The genes are TRBV27 and TRBJ2-1, with TRBD1 as a possible D gene (6 bases). Trimming left V 1 base short and J 9 bases short, with 19 bases between. Germline V gene data show CDR1 as MNHEY and CDR2 as SMNVEV (reference sequence). The CDR3 contains 16 residues. The chain's CDR3 is CASSLYSNLRGVEQFF. The CDR3 nucleotides read TGTGCCAGCAGTTTATACTCCAACCTCAGGGGTGTTGAGCAGTTCTTC.

The J gene is TRBJ1-6, the V gene TRBV6-5, with TRBD1 identical over 10 bases. This CDR3 is built from 15 residues. The V and J ends lost 5 bases and 9 bases, in that order; junction bases with no gene match: 7. Germline V lookup: CDR1 MNHEY, CDR2 SVGAGI. CDR3 protein: CASSTRQGAVSPLHF. DNA of the CDR3: TGTGCCAGCAGTACACGACAGGGGGCAGTTTCACCCCTCCACTTT.

The gene calls are TRBV28 and TRBJ2-7; 9 nucleotides match TRBD1. This CDR3 is 15 amino acids long. The V and J ends lost 6 bases and 3 bases, in that order; junction bases with no gene match: 9. CDR1 MDHEN and CDR2 SYDVKM come from the germline V gene. The CDR3 here is CASRISGTGFYEQYF. The CDR3 coding sequence is TGTGCCAGCAGAATCTCCGGGACAGGGTTCTACGAGCAGTACTTC. The complete variable domain, with remaining parts taken from reference TRBV28 and TRBJ2-7, reads DVKVTQSSRYLVKRTGEKVFLECVQDMDHENMFWYRQDPGLGLRLIYFSYDVKMKEKGDIPEGYSVSREKKERFSLILESASTNQTSMYLCASRISGTGFYEQYFGPGTRLTVT.

This rearrangement joins TRBV19 to TRBJ2-5, with 9 bases fitting TRBD2. CDR1 LNHDA and CDR2 SQIVND come from the germline V gene (reference sequence). Trimming at V came to 7 bases and at J to 2 bases, leaving 5 bases not matched to a gene. The CDR3 sequence is 14 residues long. CDR3 sequence: CASTSGETQETQYF. The CDR3 bases are TGTGCCAGTACTAGCGGGGAGACACAAGAGACCCAGTACTTC.

V usage is TRBV30 and J usage is TRBJ1-1; the D gene is possibly TRBD1 (6 bases). V lost 8 bases, J lost 4 bases, and 17 bases lay in between. Germline V gene data show CDR1 as GTSNPN and CDR2 as SVGIG (reference sequence). The CDR3 length is 13 residues. CDR3 region: CAGGSSGLTEAFF. CDR3 DNA sequence: TGTGCCGGGGGCAGTTCAGGACTCACTGAAGCTTTCTTT.

This clone has only a few counts. The chain joins TRBV19 to TRBJ1-1; possibly TRBD1 for D (5 bases). Trimming removed 5 bases at V and 4 bases at J, with 11 bases between. The germline V gene has CDR1 LNHDA and CDR2 SQIVND (reference sequence). The CDR3 runs 13 residues. The CDR3 coding sequence is TGTGCCAGTAGTTTCAGGGCCCCCACTGAAGCTTTCTTT. Translating gives CASSFRAPTEAFF.

This clone was seen just once. V gene TRBV3-1 (or the pseudogene TRBV3-2) combines with J gene TRBJ1-2, with 7 bases fitting TRBD1. V gave up 3 bases and J gave up 7 bases; unmatched junction bases: 5. From germline, CDR1 is LGHDT and CDR2 YNNKEL (reference sequence). The CDR3 has 13 residues. In DNA, the CDR3 is TGTGCCAGCAGCCACACAGGGGATCCTGGCTACACCTTC. Amino acids: CASSHTGDPGYTF.

The chain is built from TRBV27 and TRBJ2-7, with D tentatively TRBD2 (6 bases). The V end was cut by 6 bases, the J end by 4 bases, with 13 bases between. In germline, CDR1 is MNHEY, CDR2 SMNVEV (reference sequence). This CDR3 is built from 13 residues. Here the CDR3 reads CASRAGLPYEQYF. The CDR3 DNA follows: TGTGCCAGCAGGGCGGGACTGCCATACGAGCAGTACTTC.

The chain has TRBV5-1 and TRBJ2-1; TRBD1 is a possible D gene (5 bases). Trimming cost V 0 bases and J 9 bases, with 13 bases left between them. Germline CDR1 reads SGHRS; CDR2 reads YFSETQ. This CDR3 has 14 residues. CDR3 bases: TGCGCCAGCAGCTTGGCCGAAGGGGTCAGTGAGCAGTTCTTC. Translating it yields CASSLAEGVSEQFF.

This sequence joins TRBV24-1 and TRBJ2-1; possibly TRBD1 for D (6 bases). This CDR3 contains 19 residues. Germline V gene sequence: CDR1 KGHDR, CDR2 SFDVKD. V was cut by 2 bases and J by 0 bases, with 19 bases left in between. The chain's CDR3 is CATSDSNPQGRSSYNEQFF. CDR3 nucleotide sequence: TGTGCCACCAGTGATTCCAACCCACAGGGTCGTAGCTCCTACAATGAGCAGTTCTTC.

The V gene is TRBV19, the J gene TRBJ2-5, with a weak D call TRBD2 (5 bases). This CDR3 is 15 amino acids long. Per germline, CDR1 LNHDA and CDR2 SQIVND (reference sequence). Trimming removed 4 bases from V and 3 bases from J, with 15 bases in between. The CDR3 loop reads CASSTGRNGEETQYF. Here the CDR3 DNA reads TGTGCCAGTAGTACGGGCCGGAACGGGGAAGAGACCCAGTACTTC. Drawing the rest from reference TRBV19 and TRBJ2-5, the complete variable domain is DGGITQSPKYLFRKEGQNVTLSCEQNLNHDAMYWYRQDPGQGLRLIYYSQIVNDFQKGDIAEGYSVSREKKESFPLTVTSAQKNPTAFYLCASSTGRNGEETQYFGPGTRLLVL.

The chain employs TRBV27 and TRBJ2-7; TRBD2 agrees at 11 bases. With V trimmed by 5 bases and J by 3 bases, 6 bases remained unmatched. The CDR3 has 15 amino acids. CDR1 is MNHEY, CDR2 SMNVEV, per germline (reference sequence). The CDR3 spells CASSPSGLADYEQYF. The DNA of the CDR3 is TGTGCCAGCAGTCCATCGGGACTAGCGGACTACGAGCAGTACTTC.

The rearrangement uses TRBV5-4 and TRBJ2-3; weak D call: TRBD1 (6 bases). Per the germline V gene, CDR1 is SGHNT and CDR2 is YYREEE (reference sequence). Trimming shortened V by 4 bases and J by 4 bases, and 19 bases separated the two germline ends. There are 16 residues in the CDR3. The CDR3 reads CASSPPQGTAPDTQYF. The DNA of the CDR3 is TGTGCCAGCAGCCCCCCCCAGGGGACGGCTCCAGATACGCAGTATTTT.

This chain uses TRBV6-5 with TRBJ2-7; 8 bases line up with TRBD1. V was pared by 0 bases and J by 2 bases, with 3 bases of the junction left unmatched. Germline CDR1 MNHEY, CDR2 SVGAGI. The CDR3 length is 15 residues. The CDR3 sequence is CASSYSGDRTYEQYF. CDR3 sequence (DNA): TGTGCCAGCAGTTACTCGGGGGACAGGACCTACGAGCAGTACTTC.

The J gene is TRBJ1-2, the V gene TRBV5-4; the D gene is possibly TRBD1 (6 bases). Germline CDR1 is SGHNT and CDR2 is YYREEE (reference sequence). CDR3 length equals 15 residues. Between the trimmed V and J ends, which lost 6 bases and 3 bases, there was a span of 18 bases. CDR3 protein: CASTPGTGPYYGYTF. DNA for the CDR3: TGTGCCAGCACCCCTGGTACAGGGCCTTACTATGGCTACACCTTC.

This clone came up once. The chain is built from TRBV6-5 and TRBJ2-7; TRBD1 aligns across 7 bases. The junction had 10 bases not matched to a gene; V was cut back by 7 bases and J by 1 base. The CDR3 loop spans 15 amino acids. CDR1 is MNHEY, CDR2 SVGAGI, per germline. For the CDR3, the DNA is TGTGCCAGCACCAGACCCGGGACAGTATCCTACGAGCAGTACTTC. It specifies CASTRPGTVSYEQYF.

The chain has TRBV9 and TRBJ2-7; TRBD2 aligns across 13 bases. The CDR3 covers 14 residues. V gave up 0 bases and J gave up 7 bases; unmatched junction bases: 1. Germline CDR1 reads SGDLS; CDR2 reads YYNGEE. CDR3 sequence reads: CASSVALAGGEQYF. The CDR3 nucleotides read TGTGCCAGCAGCGTAGCACTAGCGGGAGGGGAGCAGTACTTC.

The CDR3 nucleotides are TGTGCCAGCAGTTCTACAGGGTCAGCCAAAAACATTCAGTACTTC. Amino acid sequence: CASSSTGSAKNIQYF. The chain couples TRBV27 to TRBJ2-4, with TRBD1 as a possible D gene (6 bases). Per the germline V gene, CDR1 is MNHEY and CDR2 is SMNVEV (reference sequence). This CDR3 is built from 15 residues. V lost 4 bases and J lost 0, with 10 bases in between.

The V call is TRBV12-3 or TRBV12-4, the J call TRBJ2-1; D unresolved. V was pared by 2 bases and J by 2 bases, with 4 bases between. CDR3 length: 13 residues. The CDR3: CASSLTPYNEQFF. CDR3 nucleotides: TGTGCCAGCAGTTTAACACCCTACAATGAGCAGTTCTTC.

The chain joins TRBV5-8 to TRBJ1-5; D unclear. CDR3 length: 19 amino acids. V was shortened by 0 bases and J by 0 bases, with 19 bases between the two germline ends. Germline values: CDR1 SGHTS, CDR2 YDEGEE. The CDR3 DNA sequence: TGTGCCAGCAGCTTGGTTAATCCACTAGCACCCCCTAGCAATCAGCCCCAGCATTTT. As protein: CASSLVNPLAPPSNQPQHF.

This chain joins TRBV7-2 and TRBJ2-1; TRBD1 matches at 7 bases. CDR1 SGHTA and CDR2 FQGNSA come from the germline V gene. Unmatched junction bases numbered 12, after V lost 3 bases and J lost 4 bases. The CDR3 consists of 17 residues. The CDR3 loop is CASSFRMGQSRYNEQFF. CDR3 DNA sequence: TGTGCCAGCAGCTTTCGAATGGGACAGAGTAGATACAATGAGCAGTTCTTC.

The chain combines TRBV4-2 with TRBJ1-2; no clear D gene. The CDR3 totals 14 residues. CDR1 LGHNA and CDR2 YNFKEQ come from the germline V gene. V lost 1 base to trimming and J lost 8 bases, with 14 bases between them. The CDR3 protein is CASSQGVGREGYTF. CDR3 coding DNA: TGTGCCAGCAGCCAAGGGGTTGGGAGGGAAGGCTACACCTTC.